The rows below give T cell receptor beta chains drawn from one sample of a study of blood T cell repertoires in COVID-19. The protocol was immunoSEQ multiplex PCR, while the TCRdb copy is restricted to in-frame clones and leaves out a portion. The table has roughly 60,000 clones, approximately 83% seen once. Sequenced sample: peripheral blood. The receptor source for this set is a man older than 75 with COVID-19, enrolled during active disease. Both conserved end residues are part of each CDR3. The D gene is left open where the match is weak.

d_gene: -; v_gene: TRBV2; CDR3aa: CASSEGENEQFF
d_gene: TRBD1; v_gene: TRBV7-2; CDR3aa: CASSSLSTGGLGYTF
d_gene: TRBD1; v_gene: TRBV10-3; CDR3aa: CAISLKTGGGVGNEQFF
d_gene: TRBD1; v_gene: TRBV11-3; CDR3aa: CASSLGDSSKTDTQYF
d_gene: -; v_gene: TRBV4-3; CDR3aa: CASSQVHGYGYTF
d_gene: TRBD1; v_gene: TRBV5-4; CDR3aa: CASSWGGGQGGNQPQHF
d_gene: -; v_gene: TRBV24-1; CDR3aa: CATRPGGATEAFF
d_gene: -; v_gene: TRBV7-2; CDR3aa: CASSLGTAGNTIYF
d_gene: TRBD1; v_gene: TRBV6-5; CDR3aa: CASSYSQGAANYGYTF
d_gene: TRBD1; v_gene: TRBV27; CDR3aa: CASSSSYDRVIYGYTF
d_gene: TRBD2; v_gene: TRBV9; CDR3aa: CATGGGAYNEQFF
d_gene: -; v_gene: TRBV7-9; CDR3aa: CASSLLWRGGADTQYF
d_gene: -; v_gene: TRBV5-1; CDR3aa: CASMRSTNEKLFF
d_gene: TRBD1; v_gene: TRBV7-2; CDR3aa: CASSLGQGVPNQPQHF
d_gene: -; v_gene: TRBV4-2; CDR3aa: CASSRGGSSYNEQFF
d_gene: -; v_gene: TRBV19; CDR3aa: CASTPGAGYSNQPQHF
d_gene: -; v_gene: TRBV27; CDR3aa: CASSLGLATGELFF
d_gene: TRBD1; v_gene: TRBV9; CDR3aa: CASSVGQGAYGYTF
d_gene: TRBD2; v_gene: TRBV30; CDR3aa: CAWSVSGGIYEQYF
d_gene: -; v_gene: TRBV4-1; CDR3aa: CASSQEEGSYNEQFF
d_gene: -; v_gene: TRBV11-2; CDR3aa: CASSPQTTTNYGYTF
d_gene: TRBD2; v_gene: TRBV29-1; CDR3aa: CSVEDPSGGATGELFF
d_gene: TRBD2; v_gene: TRBV4-3; CDR3aa: CASSQRTSGGLSYNEQFF
d_gene: TRBD2; v_gene: TRBV12-3/TRBV12-4; CDR3aa: CASTMAGDEQYF
d_gene: -; v_gene: TRBV9; CDR3aa: CASSLTGKVLFF
d_gene: -; v_gene: TRBV5-6; CDR3aa: CASSLDPREGTEAFF
d_gene: TRBD2; v_gene: TRBV19; CDR3aa: CASSFLLAGGLDTQYF
d_gene: -; v_gene: TRBV4-3; CDR3aa: CASSRQGNTEAFF
d_gene: -; v_gene: TRBV9; CDR3aa: CASSADRSNTEAFF
d_gene: -; v_gene: TRBV18; CDR3aa: CASSPYQWGERNTGELFF
d_gene: TRBD1; v_gene: TRBV28; CDR3aa: CASSPQAGQGANYGYTF
d_gene: -; v_gene: TRBV5-1; CDR3aa: CASSLDVRGYTF
d_gene: TRBD1; v_gene: TRBV18; CDR3aa: CASSPQGALNSPLHF
d_gene: TRBD1; v_gene: TRBV7-8; CDR3aa: CASSLSGQGSAPLHF
d_gene: -; v_gene: TRBV19; CDR3aa: CASSHLVDTPNQHF
d_gene: TRBD1; v_gene: TRBV30; CDR3aa: CAWSVLRTGGGYTF
d_gene: -; v_gene: TRBV27; CDR3aa: CASSPTGFLDTQYF
d_gene: -; v_gene: TRBV5-4; CDR3aa: CASSLIQALLAKNIQYF
d_gene: -; v_gene: TRBV19; CDR3aa: CASSILGAANTGELFF
d_gene: TRBD1; v_gene: TRBV5-4; CDR3aa: CASSTETGLGYTF
d_gene: TRBD2; v_gene: TRBV18; CDR3aa: CASSPPAGGSMDEQYF
d_gene: -; v_gene: TRBV28; CDR3aa: CASSPIFATRDGYTF
d_gene: TRBD2; v_gene: TRBV11-2; CDR3aa: CASTRLAGGPNEQFF
d_gene: TRBD1; v_gene: TRBV6-5; CDR3aa: CAARDRDRDEQFF
d_gene: -; v_gene: TRBV6-2/TRBV6-3; CDR3aa: CASSKGLGGNTDTQYF
d_gene: TRBD2; v_gene: TRBV3-1/TRBV3-2; CDR3aa: CASSQRGATYEQYF
d_gene: -; v_gene: TRBV5-1; CDR3aa: CASSLDSYGYTF
d_gene: -; v_gene: TRBV21-1; CDR3aa: CASSKACGDLAKNIQYF
d_gene: TRBD2; v_gene: TRBV3-1/TRBV3-2; CDR3aa: CASSQTAGLGLSEQFF
d_gene: TRBD1; v_gene: TRBV5-3; CDR3aa: CARSEGTGGTNYGYTF